This T cell receptor (beta chain) appears in the sequencing data of a study of T-cell reconstitution after alpha-beta-depleted transplantation in children listed by TCRdb under 2016. Broadly, across the study: Using TCR repertoire profiling, the study followed T-cell immune reconstitution in a quantitative way in children after TCRalphabeta/CD19-depleted allogeneic hematopoietic cell transplantation.

The V and J ends are trimmed by 3 bases and 5 bases, leaving 17 bases between them. CDR1 DFQATT and CDR2 SNEGSKA were looked up in the germline V gene (reference sequence). Its CDR3 holds 14 amino acids, cysteine through phenylalanine. Only the CDR3 part of the read is kept: 42 bases, read in frame from the first base. The method was PCR. Data came from an Illumina HiSeq 2500. Molecular barcoding was employed in the preparation of TCR libraries, with unique molecular identifiers being used to normalize TCRbeta repertoire quantification. TCRdb itself trimmed the public reads at Q25 with fastp, ran MiXCR and retained productive beta chains. Rows with a matching CDR3 protein are joined into one entry that keeps the most common DNA and genes. Here the sample has 500,000 to 600,000 distinct CDR3 sequences; about 16% occur a single time. Of the sample, approximately 3% falls within the top ten clones. Of note for this clonotype: What antigen it recognizes has not been identified. Base qualities are not at hand, and no much larger clone is one base apart.

This TCR came from a human donor who donated a stem cell graft to a child with acute lymphoblastic leukemia. The rearrangement joined TRBV20-1 to TRBJ2-7; no D gene is confidently identified. The sample was PBMCs from the stem cell graft donor, taken from the stem cell graft. The DNA reads TGCAGTGCTAGCCCCAGTCTTTTTTTTAACGAGCAGTACTTC. Its product reads: CSASPSLFFNEQYF.